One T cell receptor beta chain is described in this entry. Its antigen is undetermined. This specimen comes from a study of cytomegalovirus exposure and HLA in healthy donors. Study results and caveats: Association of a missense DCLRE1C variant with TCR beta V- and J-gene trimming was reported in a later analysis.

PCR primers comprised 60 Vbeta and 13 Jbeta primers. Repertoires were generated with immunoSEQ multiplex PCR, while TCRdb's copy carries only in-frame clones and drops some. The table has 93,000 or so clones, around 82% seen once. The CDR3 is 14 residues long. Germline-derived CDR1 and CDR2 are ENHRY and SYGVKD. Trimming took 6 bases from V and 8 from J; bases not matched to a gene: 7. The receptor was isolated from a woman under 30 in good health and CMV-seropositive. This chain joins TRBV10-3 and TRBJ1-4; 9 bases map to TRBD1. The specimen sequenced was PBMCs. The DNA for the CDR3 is TGTGCCATCAGGGAGGACAGGGGCGACGAAAAACTGTTTTTT. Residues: CAIREDRGDEKLFF.